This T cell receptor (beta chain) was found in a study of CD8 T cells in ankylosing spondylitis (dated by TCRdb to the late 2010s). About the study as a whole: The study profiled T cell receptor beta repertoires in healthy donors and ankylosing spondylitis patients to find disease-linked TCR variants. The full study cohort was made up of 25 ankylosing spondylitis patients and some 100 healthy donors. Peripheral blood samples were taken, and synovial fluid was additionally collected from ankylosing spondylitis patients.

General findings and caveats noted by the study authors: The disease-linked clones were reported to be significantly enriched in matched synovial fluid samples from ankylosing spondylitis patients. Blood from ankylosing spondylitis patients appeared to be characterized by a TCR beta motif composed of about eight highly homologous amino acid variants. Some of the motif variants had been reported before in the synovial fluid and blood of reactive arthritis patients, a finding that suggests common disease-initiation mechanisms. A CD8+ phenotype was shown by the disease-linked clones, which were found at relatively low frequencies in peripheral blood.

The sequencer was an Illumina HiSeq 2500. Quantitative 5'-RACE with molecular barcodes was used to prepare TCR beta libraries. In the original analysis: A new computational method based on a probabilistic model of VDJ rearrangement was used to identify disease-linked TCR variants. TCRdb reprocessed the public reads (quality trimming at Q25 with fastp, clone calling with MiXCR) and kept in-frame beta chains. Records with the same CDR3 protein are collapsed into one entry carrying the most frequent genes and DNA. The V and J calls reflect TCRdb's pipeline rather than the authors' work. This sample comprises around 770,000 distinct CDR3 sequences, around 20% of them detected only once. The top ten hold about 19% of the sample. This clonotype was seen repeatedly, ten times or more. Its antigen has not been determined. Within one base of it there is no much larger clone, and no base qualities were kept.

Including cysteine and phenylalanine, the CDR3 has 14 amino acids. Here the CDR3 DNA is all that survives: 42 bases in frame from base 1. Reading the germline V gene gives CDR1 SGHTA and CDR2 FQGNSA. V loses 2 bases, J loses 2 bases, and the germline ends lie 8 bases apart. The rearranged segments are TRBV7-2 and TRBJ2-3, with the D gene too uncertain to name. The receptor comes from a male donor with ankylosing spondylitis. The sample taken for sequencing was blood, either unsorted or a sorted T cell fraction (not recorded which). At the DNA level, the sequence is TGTGCCAGCAGCTTATTTGGACCCACAGATACGCAGTATTTT. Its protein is CASSLFGPTDTQYF. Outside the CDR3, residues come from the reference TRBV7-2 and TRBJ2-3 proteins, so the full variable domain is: GAGVSQSPSNKVTEKGKDVELRCDPISGHTALYWYRQSLGQGLEFLIYFQGNSAPDKSGLPSDRFSAERTGGSVSTLTIQRTQQEDSAVYLCASSLFGPTDTQYFGPGTRLTVL.